These 16 T cell receptor beta chains were sequenced from one sample in a study of T cell responses to AZD1222 COVID-19 vaccine. Some clones are missing from TCRdb's copy, which holds only in-frame ones; the method was immunoSEQ multiplex PCR. The sample holds some 110,000 clones, over 90% seen once. The sequences come from peripheral blood, collected on day 0 of AZD1222 vaccination. Receptor source: an adult in good health.

The chain uses TRBV2 and TRBJ2-3; D is perhaps TRBD1 or TRBD2 (5 bases each). Per germline, CDR1 SNHLY and CDR2 FYNNEI. With 2 bases removed from V and 0 bases from J, the gap between germline ends came to 9 bases. The CDR3 is 15 residues long. As DNA, the CDR3 is TGTGCCAGCAGTGAAAGGGGAGATAGCACAGATACGCAGTATTTT. Its translation: CASSERGDSTDTQYF.

The V gene is TRBV10-2, the J gene TRBJ2-7; 10 positions match TRBD2. Germline trimming cut 7 bases from V and 4 bases from J; bases unmatched to any gene: 4. Germline values: CDR1 WSHSY, CDR2 SAAADI. The CDR3 has 13 residues. In DNA form, the CDR3 reads TGCGCCAGCATGACTAGCGGGTTTTACGAGCAGTACTTC. Its translation is CASMTSGFYEQYF.

This sequence joins TRBV6-5 and TRBJ2-5; 8 positions agree with TRBD2. The CDR3 runs to 16 residues. Germline assignment: CDR1 MNHEY and CDR2 SVGAGI. Trimming took 2 bases from V and 2 from J; bases not matched to a gene: 7. CDR3 amino acids: CASSYGVAGPQETQYF. Here the CDR3 DNA reads TGTGCCAGCAGTTACGGGGTAGCGGGGCCACAAGAGACCCAGTACTTC.

The V call is TRBV27, the J call TRBJ1-2; D gene ambiguous. Looked up from germline, CDR1 is MNHEY and CDR2 is SMNVEV (reference sequence). V lost 2 bases, J lost 4 bases, and 11 bases lay in between. This CDR3 is 14 amino acids long. CDR3: CASSLEGPTYGYTF. CDR3 DNA sequence: TGTGCCAGCAGTTTAGAGGGCCCCACCTATGGCTACACCTTC.

The chain combines TRBV6-2 or TRBV6-3 with TRBJ1-3; 7 bases match TRBD1. Germline CDR1 MNHEY, CDR2 SVGEGT. J was trimmed by 0 bases and V by 2 bases; bases with no gene match: 7. The CDR3 loop spans 17 amino acids. The CDR3: CASSYGGQMSSGNTIYF. The CDR3 DNA reads TGTGCCAGCAGTTACGGGGGACAGATGAGCTCTGGAAACACCATATATTTT.

The chain employs TRBV5-4 and TRBJ2-1; D is uncertain. Germline V gives CDR1 SGHNT, CDR2 YYREEE (reference sequence). The CDR3 totals 15 residues. V lost 0 bases and J lost 7, with 14 bases in between. Written as DNA, the CDR3 is TGTGCCAGCAGCTTGGCTGTGGGTTTGGGGAATGAGCAGTTCTTC. Residues: CASSLAVGLGNEQFF.

The chain links TRBV28 to TRBJ1-6, with TRBD1 identical over 9 bases. The CDR3 covers 16 residues. The ends lost 6 bases at V and 1 base at J; junction bases unmatched: 4. The germline V gene has CDR1 MDHEN and CDR2 SYDVKM. CDR3 nucleotides: TGTGCCAGCAGGCACGGGACAGGGTCCTATAATTCACCCCTCCACTTT. Encoded protein: CASRHGTGSYNSPLHF.

This chain joins TRBV10-2 and TRBJ2-7; D gene unclear. The CDR3 is 13 amino acids. V was trimmed by 0 bases and J by 3 bases, leaving 6 bases between them. Germline CDR1 and CDR2: WSHSY and SAAADI. The CDR3 nucleotides read TGCGCCAGCAGTGAGTCGGGAATCTACGAGCAGTACTTC. This gives the protein CASSESGIYEQYF.

The rearrangement uses TRBV28 and TRBJ1-2, with 7 bases matching TRBD1. This CDR3 has 13 residues. Unmatched junction bases numbered 7, after V lost 5 bases and J lost 7 bases. From germline, CDR1 is MDHEN and CDR2 SYDVKM. CDR3 loop: CASSVRQGPGYTF. The CDR3 nucleotides read TGTGCCAGCAGTGTAAGACAGGGCCCTGGCTACACCTTC.

By its share, this clone is large (0.1 to 1%). V and J are TRBV28 and TRBJ2-7, with 9 positions matching TRBD2. CDR3 length equals 14 residues. After removal of 7 bases from V and 10 bases from J, the junction contained 14 bases not matched to a gene. Germline V gives CDR1 MDHEN, CDR2 SYDVKM. CDR3 sequence: CASTLAGGGEVQYF. The CDR3 DNA reads TGTGCCAGCACCCTCGCGGGAGGGGGCGAAGTTCAGTACTTC.

The V call is TRBV12-3 or TRBV12-4, the J call TRBJ2-7, with D unclear. Trimming stripped 2 bases from V and 5 bases from J, with 10 bases between. The CDR3 totals 13 residues. For the CDR3, the DNA is TGTGCCAGCAGTTTATCAGTTTACCACGAGCAGTACTTC. Protein sequence: CASSLSVYHEQYF.

The chain couples TRBV6-6 to TRBJ2-3, with unresolved D. V lost 6 bases to trimming and J lost 1 base, with 5 bases between them. Germline-derived CDR1 and CDR2 are MNHNY and SVGAGI (reference sequence). CDR3 length equals 12 residues. CDR3 coding DNA: TGTGCCAGCAGGCTGGGCACAGATACGCAGTATTTT. Translating it yields CASRLGTDTQYF.

The V gene is TRBV20-1, the J gene TRBJ2-5, with no clear D. Germline lookup yields CDR1 DFQATT and CDR2 SNEGSKA (reference sequence). V dropped 3 bases and J dropped 0 bases, with 8 bases sitting between them. CDR3 length equals 13 residues. CDR3 in amino acids: CSASSPNQETQYF. CDR3 in DNA: TGCAGTGCTAGTTCACCGAACCAAGAGACCCAGTACTTC.

CDR3 sequence reads: CASSPGTGVETQYF. Here the CDR3 DNA reads TGTGCCAGCAGCCCAGGGACAGGGGTAGAGACCCAGTACTTC. The V call is TRBV9, the J call TRBJ2-5; 10 nucleotides agree with TRBD1. After removal of 4 bases from V and 4 bases from J, the junction contained 4 bases not matched to a gene. The length of the CDR3 is 14 residues. Per germline, CDR1 SGDLS and CDR2 YYNGEE.

This chain links TRBV5-1 with TRBJ2-5; 7 positions match TRBD1. CDR1 is SGHRS, CDR2 YFSETQ, per germline. The CDR3 is made up of 13 amino acids. Unmatched junction bases numbered 2, after V lost 4 bases and J lost 2 bases. For the CDR3, the DNA is TGCGCCAGCAGCCTGGGACAGCAAGAGACCCAGTACTTC. Translating it yields CASSLGQQETQYF.

The J gene is TRBJ2-7, the V gene TRBV6-5; D possibly uses TRBD1 or TRBD2 (5 bases each). V was pared by 6 bases and J by 4 bases, with 19 bases between. The CDR3 length is 15 residues. The germline CDR1 and CDR2 sequences are MNHEY and SVGAGI. In nucleotides, the CDR3 is TGTGCCAGCAGGACCCAAACTAGGGGAACATACGAGCAGTACTTC. This sequence encodes CASRTQTRGTYEQYF.